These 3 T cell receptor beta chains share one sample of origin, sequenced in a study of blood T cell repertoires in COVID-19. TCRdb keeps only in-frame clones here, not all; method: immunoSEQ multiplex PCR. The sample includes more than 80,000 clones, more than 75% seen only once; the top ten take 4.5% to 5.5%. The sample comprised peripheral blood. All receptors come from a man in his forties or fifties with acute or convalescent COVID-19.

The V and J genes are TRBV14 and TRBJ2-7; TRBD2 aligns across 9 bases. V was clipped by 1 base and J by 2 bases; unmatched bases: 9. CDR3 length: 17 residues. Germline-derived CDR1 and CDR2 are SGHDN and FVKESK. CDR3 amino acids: CASSQGLAVRHPYEQYF. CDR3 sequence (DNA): TGTGCCAGCAGCCAAGGACTAGCGGTCAGACATCCCTACGAGCAGTACTTC.

CDR3 sequence (DNA): TGTGCCAGCTCTCTCTTTAGTGTGGCGGGAGGTCGCGGAGGTGAGCAGTTCTTC. Protein sequence: CASSLFSVAGGRGGEQFF. The chain combines TRBV7-2 with TRBJ2-1, with 8 positions matching TRBD2. V dropped 8 bases and J dropped 9; count of bases not matched to a gene: 24. The length of the CDR3 is 18 residues. Germline V CDR1 and CDR2: SGHTA, FQGNSA.

DNA for the CDR3: TGTGCCAGTATGACCGCAGGGGCTAACACTGAAGCTTTCTTT. Protein product: CASMTAGANTEAFF. The chain joins TRBV19 to TRBJ1-1; the D gene is possibly TRBD1 (6 bases). Per the germline V gene, CDR1 is LNHDA and CDR2 is SQIVND (reference sequence). The CDR3 sequence is 14 residues long. Deletions cut 7 bases from V and 2 bases from J, with 14 bases between.